The 25 T cell receptor beta chains reported below all come from one sample, sequenced in a study of blood T cell repertoires in COVID-19. The data were produced by immunoSEQ multiplex PCR, yet TCRdb's version contains in-frame clones alone and is incomplete. The table has over 200,000 clones, roughly nine tenths seen once; the top ten hold 1.2%. The sequenced sample was PBMCs or T cells enriched from blood (not recorded which). These receptors were collected from a human donor in a cohort exposed to, infected with or recovered from COVID-19 (not recorded which). The donor label of this sample is uncertain.

The chain uses TRBV7-2 and TRBJ2-3, with 10 bases identical to TRBD1. Germline trimming cut 3 bases from V and 4 bases from J; bases unmatched to any gene: 4. The CDR3 is made up of 15 amino acids. CDR1 and CDR2 (germline): SGHTA, FQGNSA. CDR3 amino acids: CASSFDRGHADTQYF. The DNA for the CDR3 is TGTGCCAGCAGCTTTGACAGGGGGCATGCAGATACGCAGTATTTT. Combining the CDR3 with reference TRBV7-2 and TRBJ2-3 gives the whole variable domain GAGVSQSPSNKVTEKGKDVELRCDPISGHTALYWYRQSLGQGLEFLIYFQGNSAPDKSGLPSDRFSAERTGGSVSTLTIQRTQQEDSAVYLCASSFDRGHADTQYFGPGTRLTVL.

The rearrangement joins TRBV7-9 to TRBJ1-4; TRBD1 might be the D (6 bases). V lost 6 bases and J lost 6, with 8 bases in between. Germline CDR1 and CDR2: SEHNR and FQNEAQ (reference sequence). This CDR3 contains 12 residues. Here the CDR3 reads CASSRTDEKLFF. CDR3 nucleotide sequence: TGTGCCAGCAGTCGGACAGATGAAAAACTGTTTTTT. Full variable domain (missing parts from reference TRBV7-9 and TRBJ1-4): DTGVSQNPRHKITKRGQNVTFRCDPISEHNRLYWYRQTLGQGPEFLTYFQNEAQLEKSRLLSDRFSAERPKGSFSTLEIQRTEQGDSAMYLCASSRTDEKLFFGSGTQLSVL.

The chain recombines TRBV7-9 with TRBJ2-7; D is perhaps TRBD2 (7 bases). Trimming left V 4 bases short and J 2 bases short, with 12 bases between. This CDR3 is 14 amino acids long. Germline CDR1 and CDR2: SEHNR and FQNEAQ (reference sequence). The CDR3 coding sequence is TGTGCCAGCAGCTGGGGGGGGCCCGCCTACGAGCAGTACTTC. It yields the protein CASSWGGPAYEQYF.

The chain is built from TRBV4-1 and TRBJ2-5; 11 nucleotides line up with TRBD1. The V gene end was trimmed by 2 bases and the J gene end by 7 bases; junction bases not matched to a gene: 9. The length of the CDR3 is 16 residues. Per germline, CDR1 MGHRA and CDR2 YSYEKL. CDR3 in DNA: TGCGCCAGCAGCCAATCGGACAGGGGGCAAGGGGGGACCCAGTACTTC. Protein: CASSQSDRGQGGTQYF.

The chain combines TRBV7-3 with TRBJ1-6; 7 bases align to TRBD1. Germline CDR1 reads SGHTA; CDR2 reads FQGTGA. Unmatched junction bases numbered 5, after V lost 5 bases and J lost 7 bases. The CDR3 runs 14 residues. CDR3 region: CASSQTGMNSPLHF. The CDR3 nucleotides read TGTGCCAGCAGCCAGACAGGGATGAATTCACCCCTCCACTTT.

V gene TRBV7-2 combines with J gene TRBJ1-2; 8 nucleotides align to TRBD1. The CDR3 extends over 19 amino acids. Germline V lookup: CDR1 SGHTA, CDR2 FQGNSA. J was trimmed by 4 bases and V by 5 bases; bases with no gene match: 21. CDR3 sequence reads: CASSPGWGRGQQLSYGYTF. CDR3 nucleotides: TGTGCCAGCAGCCCGGGTTGGGGCAGGGGGCAACAACTTAGCTATGGCTACACCTTC.

The CDR3 protein is CASSYADRGFYEQYF. The CDR3 nucleotides read TGTGCCAGCAGCTACGCGGACAGGGGGTTCTACGAGCAGTACTTC. The rearrangement joins TRBV7-9 to TRBJ2-7; 10 bases line up with TRBD1. This CDR3 spans 15 amino acids. J gave up 3 bases and V 4 bases, and 6 bases lay outside the gene matches. CDR1 is SEHNR and CDR2 is FQNEAQ in the germline V gene (reference sequence).

This clone came up once. This chain joins TRBV13 and TRBJ1-1, with 11 positions matching TRBD1. The CDR3 has 15 amino acids. V trimming: 5 bases; J trimming: 5 bases; junction bases outside the gene matches: 7. In germline, CDR1 is PRHDT, CDR2 FYEKMQ (reference sequence). CDR3 in DNA: TGTGCCAGCAGCAACTCCGGGACAGGGGGAACTGAAGCTTTCTTT. Translating gives CASSNSGTGGTEAFF.

This clone was recorded a few times. The V gene is TRBV7-2, the J gene TRBJ1-5; 7 positions agree with TRBD1. In germline, CDR1 is SGHTA, CDR2 FQGNSA. The trim removed 3 bases at V and 6 bases at J, leaving 14 bases unmatched. The CDR3 totals 17 residues. This CDR3 reads CASSFVSGQLSPQPQHF. For the CDR3, the DNA is TGTGCCAGCAGCTTCGTTTCGGGACAGCTATCCCCTCAGCCCCAGCATTTT.

V usage is TRBV19 and J usage is TRBJ1-2; D is undetermined. The V end was cut by 3 bases, the J end by 1 base, with 9 bases between. Germline CDR1 is LNHDA and CDR2 is SQIVND (reference sequence). The CDR3 extends over 14 amino acids. The CDR3 loop reads CASSINRDNYGYTF. Written as DNA, the CDR3 is TGTGCCAGTAGTATTAACAGAGATAACTATGGCTACACCTTC.

The chain is built from TRBV4-1 and TRBJ1-2, with 9 nucleotides matching TRBD1. The CDR3 length is 15 residues. Trimming at V came to 1 base and at J to 5 bases, leaving 5 bases not matched to a gene. CDR1 is MGHRA and CDR2 is YSYEKL in the germline V gene. For the CDR3, the DNA is TGCGCCAGCAGCCAAGCGCTTGGGACAGGGTATGGCTACACCTTC. Translating gives CASSQALGTGYGYTF.

The chain recombines TRBV7-3 with TRBJ2-7, with TRBD2 as a possible D gene (7 bases). V lost 8 bases, J lost 7 bases, and 15 bases lay in between. Germline CDR1 and CDR2: SGHTA and FQGTGA. The CDR3 covers 12 residues. The CDR3 region has the DNA TGTGCCAGCGGGCACGGGGGGCGAGAGCAGTACTTC. It specifies CASGHGGREQYF.

This clone was found once. The rearrangement links TRBV6-5 to TRBJ1-1; D gene uncertain. The CDR3 is 13 residues long. The V gene lost 6 bases and the J gene lost 4 bases, with 12 bases spanning the gap. The germline V gene encodes CDR1 MNHEY and CDR2 SVGAGI. DNA of the CDR3: TGTGCCAGCAGATACAGTTGGAGCACTGAAGCTTTCTTT. It yields the protein CASRYSWSTEAFF.

This sequence joins TRBV4-1 and TRBJ2-5; a weak D match, TRBD2 (5 bases). Germline assignment: CDR1 MGHRA and CDR2 YSYEKL. This CDR3 has 14 amino acids. Deletions cut 5 bases from V and 5 bases from J, with 15 bases between. CDR3 sequence: CASSLFTSEETQYF. CDR3 DNA sequence: TGCGCCAGCAGCTTATTCACTAGTGAGGAGACCCAGTACTTC.

A remark on this clone: Other DNA sequences within the sample encode an identical CDR3. The chain uses TRBV3-1 (or the pseudogene TRBV3-2) and TRBJ1-2, with D possibly being TRBD1 (6 bases). Germline loops: CDR1 LGHDT, CDR2 YNNKEL (reference sequence). The CDR3 covers 13 residues. The ends were cut back, 3 bases at V and 3 bases at J, with 8 bases in the middle. The CDR3 loop is CASSQTGDYGYTF. The CDR3 coding sequence is TGTGCCAGCAGCCAGACAGGTGACTATGGCTACACCTTC.

The chain links TRBV11-3 to TRBJ2-5, with a weak D call TRBD1 (6 bases). Per the germline V gene, CDR1 is SGHNT and CDR2 is YENEEA. The CDR3 sequence is 14 residues long. Trimming shortened V by 5 bases and J by 3 bases, and 13 bases separated the two germline ends. CDR3 nucleotides: TGTGCCAGCAGCCCGGACAGCACCGAAGAGACCCAGTACTTC. It yields the protein CASSPDSTEETQYF.

The genes are TRBV7-2 and TRBJ1-2; possible D gene TRBD1, 6 bases. Trimming took 5 bases from V and 6 from J, leaving 19 bases between them. CDR1 and CDR2 from the germline V gene are SGHTA and FQGNSA. This CDR3 comprises 15 residues. The DNA for the CDR3 is TGTGCCAGCAGCCCCGAGGTGGGGGGGGCGCATGGCTACACCTTC. Residues: CASSPEVGGAHGYTF.

This chain joins TRBV6-2 or TRBV6-3 and TRBJ1-1; 7 bases line up with TRBD1. Trimming removed 0 bases from V and 2 bases from J; junction bases left unmatched: 0. Germline CDR1 MNHEY, CDR2 SVGEGT. The CDR3 covers 14 residues. The CDR3 nucleotides read TGTGCCAGCAGTTACTCAGGGGGCAACACTGAAGCTTTCTTT. Translated, it gives CASSYSGGNTEAFF.

The chain is built from TRBV11-3 and TRBJ1-2; 8 bases map to TRBD1. The CDR3 length is 15 residues. Unmatched junction bases numbered 7, after V lost 5 bases and J lost 2 bases. Per the germline V gene, CDR1 is SGHNT and CDR2 is YENEEA. In nucleotides, the CDR3 is TGTGCCAGCAGCCCACGGACAGGGAACAACTATGGCTACACCTTC. This gives the protein CASSPRTGNNYGYTF.

The chain links TRBV7-2 to TRBJ1-1; D gene ambiguous. CDR1 and CDR2 (germline): SGHTA, FQGNSA. Deletions cut 3 bases from V and 1 base from J, with 9 bases between. There are 14 residues in the CDR3. CDR3 residues: CASSFGQRNTEAFF. In nucleotides, the CDR3 is TGTGCCAGCAGCTTTGGGCAGAGGAACACTGAAGCTTTCTTT. Looking up the rest from reference TRBV7-2 and TRBJ1-1 gives the full variable domain: GAGVSQSPSNKVTEKGKDVELRCDPISGHTALYWYRQSLGQGLEFLIYFQGNSAPDKSGLPSDRFSAERTGGSVSTLTIQRTQQEDSAVYLCASSFGQRNTEAFFGQGTRLTVV.

V and J are TRBV19 and TRBJ1-1, with a weak D call TRBD1 (5 bases). The V and J ends lost 5 bases and 5 bases respectively, with 12 bases between them. Germline-derived CDR1 and CDR2 are LNHDA and SQIVND (reference sequence). The CDR3 extends over 13 amino acids. The CDR3 coding sequence is TGTGCCAGTAGTCAAAATAAGGGGACTGAAGCTTTCTTT. This gives the protein CASSQNKGTEAFF.

This clone was detected only once. The rearrangement joins TRBV14 to TRBJ1-1; the D gene is possibly TRBD1 (6 bases). Germline CDR1 and CDR2: SGHDN and FVKESK. This CDR3 is 13 amino acids long. V lost 3 bases to trimming and J lost 11 bases, with 16 bases between them. CDR3 amino acids: CASSQTGQYEAFF. CDR3 DNA sequence: TGTGCCAGCAGCCAGACCGGACAGTATGAGGCTTTCTTT.

This clone was recorded a few times. The gene calls are TRBV11-3 and TRBJ1-2; 8 bases match TRBD1. The length of the CDR3 is 18 residues. Germline values: CDR1 SGHNT, CDR2 YENEEA. The V and J ends lost 11 bases and 1 base, in that order; junction bases with no gene match: 21. The chain's CDR3 is CAAEYQTPGQEVNYGYTF. CDR3 in DNA: TGTGCCGCAGAGTACCAGACCCCGGGACAGGAAGTTAACTATGGCTACACCTTC.

The V gene is TRBV30, the J gene TRBJ1-2; D is unresolved. V shed 1 base and J shed 2 bases, with 5 bases lying between them. The CDR3 runs to 12 residues. Germline CDR1 and CDR2: GTSNPN and SVGIG (reference sequence). The CDR3, as DNA: TGTGCCTGGAGTGCCACAAACTATGGCTACACCTTC. This gives the protein CAWSATNYGYTF.

This clone was seen once. This chain connects TRBV11-2 to TRBJ2-3; no definite D call. This CDR3 contains 16 residues. The germline CDR1 and CDR2 sequences are SGHAT and FQNNGV. V was pared by 1 base and J by 1 base, with 12 bases between. The CDR3 sequence is CASSLARVSGTDTQYF. CDR3 sequence (DNA): TGTGCCAGCAGCTTAGCCCGGGTAAGCGGCACAGATACGCAGTATTTT.